A single sample gave rise to the 20 T cell receptor beta chains below, sequenced in a study of blood T cell repertoires in COVID-19. Measured with immunoSEQ multiplex PCR; TCRdb has only the in-frame clones, and not every one. The sample contains 150,000 to 200,000 clones, over 75% of which appear only once. The sequencing input was peripheral blood. The source of these receptors is a woman of 80 years or more with active or convalescent COVID-19.

The rearrangement uses TRBV4-2 and TRBJ1-1, with 8 bases lining up with TRBD1. The length of the CDR3 is 20 residues. The germline gives CDR1 LGHNA, CDR2 YNFKEQ. Trimming removed 0 bases from V and 3 bases from J; junction bases left unmatched: 18. CDR3 DNA: TGTGCCAGCAGCCAAGATCTCAATTACAGGGGGAGGGCCGGGGACACTGAAGCTTTCTTT. This gives the protein CASSQDLNYRGRAGDTEAFF.

This rearrangement joins TRBV6-5 to TRBJ1-1; D is perhaps TRBD1 (6 bases). The CDR3 has 13 residues. Germline CDR1 is MNHEY and CDR2 is SVGAGI. V dropped 6 bases and J dropped 4 bases, with 12 bases sitting between them. The CDR3 nucleotides read TGTGCCAGCAGAAAACAGGGAACCACTGAAGCTTTCTTT. It encodes CASRKQGTTEAFF.

This clone was found many times. The chain combines TRBV14 with TRBJ2-7, with 7 nucleotides matching TRBD1. In germline, CDR1 is SGHDN, CDR2 FVKESK. V lost 1 base and J lost 4; bases outside the gene matches: 7. This CDR3 is built from 15 residues. The CDR3 is CASSQVRPGGYEQYF. The CDR3 DNA sequence: TGTGCCAGCAGCCAAGTCCGACCAGGGGGATACGAGCAGTACTTC.

This clone came up once. The gene calls are TRBV10-3 and TRBJ2-6, with D maybe TRBD2 (5 bases). CDR3 size: 15 residues. CDR1 and CDR2 (germline): ENHRY, SYGVKD. The V end was cut by 2 bases, the J end by 1 base, with 6 bases between. DNA for the CDR3: TGTGCCATCAGTGAGAGCGGTTCTGGGGCCAACGTCCTGACTTTC. Translated: CAISESGSGANVLTF.

This clone was observed a single time. V is TRBV4-1 and J is TRBJ2-2, with 8 bases aligning to TRBD1. CDR1 is MGHRA and CDR2 is YSYEKL in the germline V gene. J was trimmed by 4 bases and V by 6 bases; bases with no gene match: 10. The CDR3 covers 16 residues. DNA of the CDR3: TGCGCCAGCAGACACGATGCAGGGGGCCTCACCGGGGAGCTGTTTTTT. It yields the protein CASRHDAGGLTGELFF.

CDR3 amino acids: CASSQGLAGHSPLHF. The CDR3 DNA reads as TGTGCCAGCAGCCAGGGCTTAGCGGGCCATTCACCCCTCCACTTT. The chain employs TRBV3-1 (or the pseudogene TRBV3-2) and TRBJ1-6, with no clear D. V lost 3 bases, J lost 8 bases, and 14 bases lay in between. CDR3 length: 15 residues. Germline V gives CDR1 LGHDT, CDR2 YNNKEL (reference sequence).

The chain joins TRBV6-1 to TRBJ2-4; D uncertain. V gave up 3 bases and J gave up 0 bases, with 6 bases separating them. The CDR3 length is 14 residues. Per the germline V gene, CDR1 is MNHNS and CDR2 is SASEGT. The CDR3 DNA reads as TGTGCCAGCAGTGACACTTTAGCCAAAAACATTCAGTACTTC. Amino acids: CASSDTLAKNIQYF.

The V gene is TRBV28, the J gene TRBJ2-7, with TRBD2 identical over 9 bases. There are 12 residues in the CDR3. CDR1 MDHEN and CDR2 SYDVKM come from the germline V gene. Trimming cost V 3 bases and J 12 bases; bases outside gene matches: 6. CDR3 nucleotide sequence: TGTGCCAGCAGTTTGATCCAGCGGGGGGTGTACTTC. Translated, it gives CASSLIQRGVYF. Complete variable domain (other parts from reference TRBV28 and TRBJ2-7): DVKVTQSSRYLVKRTGEKVFLECVQDMDHENMFWYRQDPGLGLRLIYFSYDVKMKEKGDIPEGYSVSREKKERFSLILESASTNQTSMYLCASSLIQRGVYFGPGTRLTVT.

This clone was detected once. CDR3 in DNA: TGCGCCAGCACCCACGGGGGGTCAGATACGCAGTATTTT. Its translation is CASTHGGSDTQYF. V gene TRBV5-1 combines with J gene TRBJ2-3, with 7 positions matching TRBD2. This CDR3 contains 13 residues. CDR1 is SGHRS and CDR2 is YFSETQ in the germline V gene. The ends lost 6 bases at V and 4 bases at J; junction bases unmatched: 5.

V usage is TRBV7-9 and J usage is TRBJ1-1; D perhaps matches TRBD1 (5 bases). Germline CDR1 is SEHNR and CDR2 is FQNEAQ (reference sequence). The V gene lost 0 bases and the J gene lost 4 bases, with 21 bases spanning the gap. The CDR3 is made up of 18 amino acids. In DNA form, the CDR3 reads TGTGCCAGCAGCTTAGCAGTGGCCAGGGTGGATGGGTTCACTGAAGCTTTCTTT. The encoded protein is CASSLAVARVDGFTEAFF.

This chain links TRBV6-5 with TRBJ2-3; D possibly corresponds to TRBD2 (6 bases). The CDR3 length is 15 residues. Germline V gives CDR1 MNHEY, CDR2 SVGAGI. Trimming removed 7 bases from V and 5 bases from J, with 19 bases in between. The CDR3 DNA sequence: TGTGCCAGCACTGGCCTCGGGGGATGGGGAGATACGCAGTATTTT. This sequence encodes CASTGLGGWGDTQYF.

This clone was picked up a small number of times. The chain has TRBV7-8 and TRBJ2-4; D is unclear. Germline CDR1 reads SGHVS; CDR2 reads FQNEAQ. V lost 2 bases, J lost 0 bases, and 11 bases lay in between. The length of the CDR3 is 16 residues. The CDR3: CASSLRPELAKNIQYF. The DNA for the CDR3 is TGTGCCAGCAGCTTAAGGCCGGAGCTAGCCAAAAACATTCAGTACTTC.

The chain has TRBV12-3 or TRBV12-4 and TRBJ2-4; TRBD1 matches 8 bases. The CDR3 loop spans 13 amino acids. Trimming at V came to 5 bases and at J to 6 bases, leaving 3 bases not matched to a gene. The CDR3 DNA reads as TGTGCCAGCAGTGACGACAGGGGAAACATTCAGTACTTC. Its translation: CASSDDRGNIQYF.

This clone was seen a few times. The chain has TRBV6-6 and TRBJ1-1; D is ambiguous. The CDR3 totals 14 residues. CDR1 MNHNY and CDR2 SVGAGI come from the germline V gene (reference sequence). Trimming stripped 0 bases from V and 3 bases from J, with 8 bases between. The DNA for the CDR3 is TGTGCCAGCAGTTACTCCCCGGGGTACACTGAAGCTTTCTTT. The encoded protein is CASSYSPGYTEAFF.

The rearrangement joins TRBV30 to TRBJ1-2; 8 nucleotides match TRBD1. V was clipped by 2 bases and J by 7 bases; unmatched bases: 3. CDR1 GTSNPN and CDR2 SVGIG come from the germline V gene (reference sequence). This CDR3 contains 12 residues. Here the CDR3 reads CAWSPQGVGYTF. DNA of the CDR3: TGTGCCTGGAGTCCACAGGGGGTTGGCTACACCTTC. Full variable domain (rest looked up from reference TRBV30 and TRBJ1-2): SQTIHQWPATLVQPVGSPLSLECTVEGTSNPNLYWYRQAAGRGLQLLFYSVGIGQISSEVPQNLSASRPQDRQFILSSKKLLLSDSGFYLCAWSPQGVGYTFGSGTRLTVV.

The chain has TRBV10-3 and TRBJ1-6; D is possibly TRBD1 (5 bases). CDR3 length equals 16 residues. V was clipped by 3 bases and J by 4 bases, with 13 bases between them. Germline assignment: CDR1 ENHRY and CDR2 SYGVKD. CDR3 in DNA: TGTGCCATCAGTGATTACACAGGCGATTATAATTCACCCCTCCACTTT. This translates into CAISDYTGDYNSPLHF.

The chain couples TRBV7-3 to TRBJ2-2; a weak D match, TRBD1 (5 bases). CDR1 is SGHTA and CDR2 is FQGTGA in the germline V gene. With 1 base removed from V and 6 bases from J, the gap between germline ends came to 12 bases. This CDR3 has 15 amino acids. CDR3 amino acids: CASSLIGRVSGELFF. CDR3 sequence (DNA): TGTGCCAGCAGCTTAATAGGCAGGGTGTCCGGGGAGCTGTTTTTT.

V is TRBV6-5 and J is TRBJ2-5, with D possibly matching TRBD2 (6 bases). This CDR3 is 12 amino acids long. From germline, CDR1 is MNHEY and CDR2 SVGAGI. Trimming cost V 6 bases and J 5 bases, with 10 bases left between them. This CDR3 is CASSRAGETQYF. As DNA, the CDR3 is TGTGCCAGCAGCCGAGCGGGTGAGACCCAGTACTTC.

This chain connects TRBV3-1 (or the pseudogene TRBV3-2) to TRBJ2-3; a possible D gene is TRBD2 (6 bases). Per germline, CDR1 LGHDT and CDR2 YNNKEL (reference sequence). Trimming shortened V by 3 bases and J by 1 base, and 11 bases separated the two germline ends. This CDR3 is built from 15 residues. In nucleotides, the CDR3 is TGTGCCAGCAGCCATTTTGGGACTGGCACAGATACGCAGTATTTT. Its protein is CASSHFGTGTDTQYF.

The DNA of the CDR3 is TGTGCCAGCAGCGAAAGGACTAGCGGGGGCACGCAGGATACGCAGTATTTT. Encoded protein: CASSERTSGGTQDTQYF. The rearrangement links TRBV9 to TRBJ2-3; 13 bases align to TRBD2. Germline V gene sequence: CDR1 SGDLS, CDR2 YYNGEE. V gave up 3 bases and J gave up 6 bases; unmatched junction bases: 10. The CDR3 is 17 amino acids.